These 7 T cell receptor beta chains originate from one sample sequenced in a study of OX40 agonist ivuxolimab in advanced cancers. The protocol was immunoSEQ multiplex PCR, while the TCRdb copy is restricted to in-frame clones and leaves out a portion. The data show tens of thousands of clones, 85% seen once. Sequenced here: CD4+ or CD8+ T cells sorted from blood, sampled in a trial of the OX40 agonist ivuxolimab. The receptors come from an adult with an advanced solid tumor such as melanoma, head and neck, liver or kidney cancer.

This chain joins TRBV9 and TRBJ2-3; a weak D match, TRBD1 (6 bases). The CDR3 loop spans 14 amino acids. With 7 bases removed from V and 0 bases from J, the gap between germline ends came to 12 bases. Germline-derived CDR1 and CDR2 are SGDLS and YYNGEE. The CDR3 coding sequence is TGTGCCAGCTCGGCAGGGGTCAGCACAGATACGCAGTATTTT. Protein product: CASSAGVSTDTQYF.

CDR3 in amino acids: CASSVGLGDTQYF. The CDR3 DNA reads TGTGCCAGCAGCGTAGGCTTGGGAGATACGCAGTATTTT. The rearrangement links TRBV9 to TRBJ2-3; D is unresolved. The CDR3 has 13 amino acids. In germline, CDR1 is SGDLS, CDR2 YYNGEE. V shed 0 bases and J shed 5 bases, with 7 bases lying between them. Combining the CDR3 with reference TRBV9 and TRBJ2-3 gives the whole variable domain DSGVTQTPKHLITATGQRVTLRCSPRSGDLSVYWYQQSLDQGLQFLIQYYNGEERAKGNILERFSAQQFPDLHSELNLSSLELGDSALYFCASSVGLGDTQYFGPGTRLTVL.

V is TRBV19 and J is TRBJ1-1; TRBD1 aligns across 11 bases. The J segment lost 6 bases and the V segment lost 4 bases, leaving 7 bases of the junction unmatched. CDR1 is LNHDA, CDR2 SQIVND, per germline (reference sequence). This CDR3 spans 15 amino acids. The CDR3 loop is CASSKPGQGVSEAFF. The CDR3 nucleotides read TGTGCCAGTAGTAAGCCGGGACAGGGGGTCTCTGAAGCTTTCTTT.

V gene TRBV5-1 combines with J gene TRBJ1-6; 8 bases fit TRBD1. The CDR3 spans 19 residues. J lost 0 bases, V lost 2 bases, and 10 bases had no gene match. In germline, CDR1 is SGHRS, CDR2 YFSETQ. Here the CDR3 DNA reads TGCGCCAGCAGCTTTAGAACAGGGGGAAGAAGCTCCTATAATTCACCCCTCCACTTT. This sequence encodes CASSFRTGGRSSYNSPLHF.

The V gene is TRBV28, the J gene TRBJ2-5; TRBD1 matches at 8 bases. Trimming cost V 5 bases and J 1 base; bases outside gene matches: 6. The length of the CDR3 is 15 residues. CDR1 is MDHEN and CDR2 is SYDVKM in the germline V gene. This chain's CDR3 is CASSPGGEGQETQYF. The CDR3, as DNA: TGTGCCAGCAGTCCAGGGGGCGAGGGCCAAGAGACCCAGTACTTC.

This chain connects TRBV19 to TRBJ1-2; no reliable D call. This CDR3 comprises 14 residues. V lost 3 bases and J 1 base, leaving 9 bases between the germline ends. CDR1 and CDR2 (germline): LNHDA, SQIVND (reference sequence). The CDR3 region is CASSIGGSNYGYTF. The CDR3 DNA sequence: TGTGCCAGTAGTATTGGAGGCAGTAACTATGGCTACACCTTC.

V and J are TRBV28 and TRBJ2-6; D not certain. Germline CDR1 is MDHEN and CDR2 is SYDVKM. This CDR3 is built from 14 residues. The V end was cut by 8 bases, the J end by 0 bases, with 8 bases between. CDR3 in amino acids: CASAILSGANVLTF. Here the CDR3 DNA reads TGTGCCAGCGCTATCCTCTCTGGGGCCAACGTCCTGACTTTC.